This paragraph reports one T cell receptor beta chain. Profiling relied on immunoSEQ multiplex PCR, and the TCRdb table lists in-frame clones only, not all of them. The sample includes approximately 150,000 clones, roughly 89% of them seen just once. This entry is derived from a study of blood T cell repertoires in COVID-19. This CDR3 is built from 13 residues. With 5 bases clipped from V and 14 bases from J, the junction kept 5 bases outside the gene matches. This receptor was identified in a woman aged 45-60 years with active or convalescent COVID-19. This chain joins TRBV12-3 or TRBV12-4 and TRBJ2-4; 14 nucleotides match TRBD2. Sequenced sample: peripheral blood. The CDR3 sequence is CASSRLAGGLKYF. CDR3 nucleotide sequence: TGTGCCAGCAGTCGACTAGCGGGGGGGCTCAAGTACTTC.